This T cell receptor (beta chain) was recovered during a study of cytomegalovirus exposure and HLA in healthy donors. With regard to this clone: Its specificity is unknown.

This PCR relied on a set of 60 Vbeta primers and 13 Jbeta primers. The data were produced by immunoSEQ multiplex PCR, yet TCRdb's version contains in-frame clones alone and is incomplete. The sample yields about 69,000 clones, 65% to 75% seen once. This CDR3 spans 14 amino acids. Looked up from germline, CDR1 is LNHDA and CDR2 is SQIVND (reference sequence). Trimming shortened V by 3 bases and J by 4 bases, and 10 bases separated the two germline ends. General study points: A missense DCLRE1C variant was associated with V- and J-gene trimming of TCR beta chains in a later analysis, and an independent cohort replicated the association. It was assumed in the presence/absence analyses that sequencing depth was roughly uniform across donors. Accurate predictions that matched the HLA-A and HLA-B alleles of most subjects were reportedly made from TCR beta sequences. Several of the most significant clusters appeared, in a later analysis, to be linked to common viral pathogens.

The chain links TRBV19 to TRBJ1-5; TRBD1 is a possible D gene (6 bases). The source is a woman aged 60-75 years in good health and CMV-seropositive. The sequenced sample was PBMCs. In DNA, the CDR3 is TGTGCCAGTAGTATCGGGGGGCGAAATCAGCCCCAGCATTTT. Its protein is CASSIGGRNQPQHF.